The source of this TCR beta chain is a study of blood T cell repertoires in COVID-19. Germline V lookup: CDR1 SEHNR, CDR2 FQNEAQ (reference sequence). The CDR3 consists of 15 residues. With 1 base removed from V and 7 bases from J, the gap between germline ends came to 16 bases. Measured with immunoSEQ multiplex PCR; TCRdb has only the in-frame clones, and not every one. The table lists some 180,000 clones, over 80% of them singletons. The origin of this receptor is a woman in her thirties or forties with COVID-19, enrolled during active disease. The chain uses TRBV7-9 and TRBJ1-1, with a tentative D call TRBD1 (6 bases). Sequencing was performed on peripheral blood. The CDR3 loop reads CASSLEFGDIFEAFF. DNA for the CDR3: TGTGCCAGCAGCTTAGAATTCGGGGACATCTTTGAAGCTTTCTTT.